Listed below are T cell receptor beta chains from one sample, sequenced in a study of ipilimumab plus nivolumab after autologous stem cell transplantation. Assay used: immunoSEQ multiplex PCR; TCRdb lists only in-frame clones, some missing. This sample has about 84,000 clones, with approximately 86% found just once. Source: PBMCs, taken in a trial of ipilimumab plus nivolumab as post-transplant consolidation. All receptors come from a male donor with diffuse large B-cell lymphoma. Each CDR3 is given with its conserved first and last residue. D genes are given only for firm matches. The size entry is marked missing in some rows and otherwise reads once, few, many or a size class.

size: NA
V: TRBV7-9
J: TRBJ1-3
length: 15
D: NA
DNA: TGTGCCAGCCTCCCCCCGCGGGAGATTGGAAACACCATATATTTT
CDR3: CASLPPREIGNTIYF

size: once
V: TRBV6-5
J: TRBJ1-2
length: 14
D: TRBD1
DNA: TGTGCCAGCAGTTCCCCGACAGGGCCCTATGGCTACACCTTC
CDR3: CASSSPTGPYGYTF

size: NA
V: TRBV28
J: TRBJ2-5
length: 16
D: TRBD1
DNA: TGTGCCAGCAGTTTATTGAGACAGGGGGGCCAAGAGACCCAGTACTTC
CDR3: CASSLLRQGGQETQYF

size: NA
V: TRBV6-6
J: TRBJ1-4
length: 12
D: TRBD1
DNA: TGTGCCAGCGGACAGGGGAACGAAAAACTGTTTTTT
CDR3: CASGQGNEKLFF

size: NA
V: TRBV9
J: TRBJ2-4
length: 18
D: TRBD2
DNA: TGTGCCAGCAGCTCCCCCGGGGGGGGGAACCTAGCCAAAAACATTCAGTACTTC
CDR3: CASSSPGGGNLAKNIQYF

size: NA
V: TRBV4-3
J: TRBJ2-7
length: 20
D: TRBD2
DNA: TGCGCCAGCAGCCAAGACCGGCTTCCTGGACTAGCGGGGGGTTCCGACGAGCAGTACTTC
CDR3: CASSQDRLPGLAGGSDEQYF

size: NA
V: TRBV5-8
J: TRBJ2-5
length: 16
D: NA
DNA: TGTGCCAGCAGCTTCAGGGAAGGGCATGAAGAAGAGACCCAGTACTTC
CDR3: CASSFREGHEEETQYF

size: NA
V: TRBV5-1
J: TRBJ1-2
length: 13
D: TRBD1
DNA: TGCGCCAGCAGCCAGGACAGGGACTATGGCTACACCTTC
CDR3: CASSQDRDYGYTF

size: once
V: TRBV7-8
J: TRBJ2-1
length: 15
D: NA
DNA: TGTGCCAGCAGACCCGGGGCCGACCCTTACAATGAGCAGTTCTTC
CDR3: CASRPGADPYNEQFF

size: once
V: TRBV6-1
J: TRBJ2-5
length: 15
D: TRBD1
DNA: TGTGCCAGCAGAATGGACAGGGGGGAAGAAGAGACCCAGTACTTC
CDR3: CASRMDRGEEETQYF

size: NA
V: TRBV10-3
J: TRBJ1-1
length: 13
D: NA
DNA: TGTGCCATCAGTGTAAGGGAGAGGACTGAAGCTTTCTTT
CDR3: CAISVRERTEAFF

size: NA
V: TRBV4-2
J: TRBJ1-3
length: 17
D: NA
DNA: TGTGCCAGCAGCCAAGACGGCAGGCCAAGCTCTGGAAACACCATATATTTT
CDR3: CASSQDGRPSSGNTIYF

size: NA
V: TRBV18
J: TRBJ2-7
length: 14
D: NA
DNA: TGTGCCAGCTCCAGCCCCGGGGGCGTCTACGAGCAGTACTTC
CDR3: CASSSPGGVYEQYF

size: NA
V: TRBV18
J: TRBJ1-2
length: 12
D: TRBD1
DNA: TGTGCCAGCTCACCGACAGGGCAAGGCTACACCTTC
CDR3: CASSPTGQGYTF

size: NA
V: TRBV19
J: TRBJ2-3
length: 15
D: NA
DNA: TGTGCCAGTAGGCACCAGGAATATGACACAGATACGCAGTATTTT
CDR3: CASRHQEYDTDTQYF

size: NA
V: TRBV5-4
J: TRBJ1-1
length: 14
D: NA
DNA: TGTGCCAGCAGCGTCAAGACCAGGGACACTGAAGCTTTCTTT
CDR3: CASSVKTRDTEAFF

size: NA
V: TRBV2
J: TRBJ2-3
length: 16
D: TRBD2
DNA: TGTGCCAGCAGTGCTCGGCGGGGGGGAGAAACAGATACGCAGTATTTT
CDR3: CASSARRGGETDTQYF

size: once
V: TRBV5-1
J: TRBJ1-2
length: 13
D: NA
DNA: TGCGCCAGCAGCTTTGACAGCAACTATGGCTACACCTTC
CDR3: CASSFDSNYGYTF

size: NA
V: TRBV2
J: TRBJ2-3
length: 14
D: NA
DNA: TGTGCCAGCAGTATGACGGCTCCGGGGAATACGCAGTATTTT
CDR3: CASSMTAPGNTQYF

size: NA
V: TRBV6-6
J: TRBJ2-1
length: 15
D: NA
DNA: TGTGCCAGCAGTTACCAGGGGCCTAGCTACAATGAGCAGTTCTTC
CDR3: CASSYQGPSYNEQFF

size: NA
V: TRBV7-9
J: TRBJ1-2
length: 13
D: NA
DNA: TGTGCCAGCAGCTTACGGCAGGGATATGGCTACACCTTC
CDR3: CASSLRQGYGYTF

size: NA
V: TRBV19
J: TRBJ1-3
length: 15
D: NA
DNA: TGTGCCAGTACAAATAAGAGGAGCTCTGGAAACACCATATATTTT
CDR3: CASTNKRSSGNTIYF

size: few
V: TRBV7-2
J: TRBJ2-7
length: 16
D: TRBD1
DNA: TGTGCCAGCAGCGCATACGGGACAGGGGCCGACTACGAGCAGTACTTC
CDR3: CASSAYGTGADYEQYF

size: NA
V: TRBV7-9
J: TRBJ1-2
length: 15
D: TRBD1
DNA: TGTGCCAGCAGCAAATCCCCACAGGGGAAGTATGGCTACACCTTC
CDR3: CASSKSPQGKYGYTF

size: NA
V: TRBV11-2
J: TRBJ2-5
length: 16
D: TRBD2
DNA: TGTGCCAGCACCGACCCCAATAGCGGGGGAGGTGAGACCCAGTACTTC
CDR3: CASTDPNSGGGETQYF

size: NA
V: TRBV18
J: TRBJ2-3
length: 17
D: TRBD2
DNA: TGTGCCAGCTCACCGGGACTAGCGGGGGATGGCACAGATACGCAGTATTTT
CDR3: CASSPGLAGDGTDTQYF